This T cell receptor (beta chain) came from a study of cytomegalovirus exposure and HLA in healthy donors. With regard to this clone: Antigen: not known.

Deletions cut 3 bases from V and 3 bases from J, with 12 bases between. Germline CDR1 and CDR2: MNHEY and SMNVEV (reference sequence). The CDR3 is made up of 14 amino acids. Use of 60 Vbeta and 13 Jbeta primers characterized the PCR. The protocol was immunoSEQ multiplex PCR, while the TCRdb copy is restricted to in-frame clones and leaves out a portion. There are 130,000 to 150,000 clones in the sample; around 80% occur only once, and roughly 2.5% lies in the top ten. Notes on the study in general: It has been reported that TCR beta sequences accurately predicted the HLA-A and HLA-B alleles of most subjects. Reports showed the classifier diagnosing cytomegalovirus status with high specificity and sensitivity. TCR association rates varied by HLA locus in a later analysis, with DRB1 highest and HLA-C lowest. No immune exposure information besides CMV serostatus was available.

The chain employs TRBV27 and TRBJ2-7; D is perhaps TRBD2 (5 bases). Sequencing input: PBMCs. This TCR was recovered from a boy between 2 and 10 years old in good health and CMV-seronegative. The CDR3 region has the DNA TGTGCCAGCAGTTTGGCCGGGAAAGTCTACGAGCAGTACTTC. Amino acid sequence: CASSLAGKVYEQYF.